These 27 T cell receptor beta chains were all obtained from the same sample, sequenced in a study of blood T cell repertoires in COVID-19. TCRdb keeps only in-frame clones here, not all; method: immunoSEQ multiplex PCR. Among roughly 35,000 clones listed, 80% to 90% were seen once. Material for sequencing was peripheral blood. The receptors derive from a man between 65 and 85 years old with acute or convalescent COVID-19.

The V and J genes are TRBV5-4 and TRBJ1-1, with 8 bases matching TRBD1. Losses at the gene ends were 0 bases for V and 5 bases for J; bases not matched to a gene: 6. The CDR3 spans 15 residues. Germline V CDR1 and CDR2: SGHNT, YYREEE (reference sequence). CDR3 in DNA: TGTGCCAGCAGCTTGGGACAGGGGTCAAGAACTGAAGCTTTCTTT. This gives the protein CASSLGQGSRTEAFF.

This rearrangement joins TRBV6-2 or TRBV6-3 to TRBJ2-7, with no clear D. From germline, CDR1 is MNHEY and CDR2 SVGEGT. V lost 5 bases and J 0 bases, leaving 14 bases between the germline ends. This CDR3 has 15 residues. The CDR3 protein is CASSPRARYSYEQYF. Written as DNA, the CDR3 is TGTGCCAGCAGTCCACGAGCCCGGTACTCCTACGAGCAGTACTTC.

CDR3 sequence reads: CASEWSPSTGGGYTF. The DNA of the CDR3 is TGTGCCAGCGAATGGTCCCCTTCGACAGGGGGGGGCTACACCTTC. The chain combines TRBV18 with TRBJ1-2, with 9 bases lining up with TRBD1. CDR3 length: 15 residues. CDR1 and CDR2 from the germline V gene are KGHSH and LQKENI. V dropped 8 bases and J dropped 8; count of bases not matched to a gene: 15.

This clone was seen a single time. The V and J genes are TRBV19 and TRBJ2-1; 9 bases fit TRBD2. CDR1 and CDR2 (germline): LNHDA, SQIVND (reference sequence). Losses at the gene ends were 5 bases for V and 9 bases for J; bases not matched to a gene: 11. This CDR3 comprises 15 residues. CDR3 nucleotide sequence: TGTGCCAGTAGTGTAATTAGCGGGAGAGTAGGTGAGCAGTTCTTC. Residues: CASSVISGRVGEQFF.

The chain couples TRBV6-5 to TRBJ1-1, with 7 bases identical to TRBD1. The ends lost 4 bases at V and 3 bases at J; junction bases unmatched: 2. The CDR3 contains 13 residues. The germline V gene encodes CDR1 MNHEY and CDR2 SVGAGI. This chain's CDR3 is CASSWGQYTEAFF. As DNA, the CDR3 is TGTGCCAGCAGTTGGGGACAGTACACTGAAGCTTTCTTT.

V usage is TRBV19 and J usage is TRBJ1-1; TRBD1 aligns across 8 bases. J gave up 4 bases and V 4 bases, and 5 bases lay outside the gene matches. Germline V gene data show CDR1 as LNHDA and CDR2 as SQIVND (reference sequence). The CDR3 contains 14 residues. The CDR3 region is CASSSLQGATEAFF. The CDR3 nucleotides are TGTGCCAGTAGTAGCCTCCAGGGGGCCACTGAAGCTTTCTTT.

This chain connects TRBV28 to TRBJ1-1; D is undetermined. Germline V gives CDR1 MDHEN, CDR2 SYDVKM. The CDR3 has 12 residues. The ends were cut back, 6 bases at V and 0 bases at J, with 5 bases in the middle. The CDR3 loop reads CASSPLNTEAFF. DNA of the CDR3: TGTGCCAGCAGCCCTTTGAACACTGAAGCTTTCTTT.

V and J are TRBV6-5 and TRBJ1-2, with D maybe TRBD1 (5 bases). The CDR3 covers 13 residues. V was clipped by 0 bases and J by 8 bases, with 10 bases between them. Germline values: CDR1 MNHEY, CDR2 SVGAGI. The CDR3 spells CASSYSWGRGYTF. CDR3 sequence (DNA): TGTGCCAGCAGTTACTCATGGGGCAGGGGCTACACCTTC.

The gene calls are TRBV5-1 and TRBJ1-1; no clear D. The CDR3 length is 14 residues. V gave up 2 bases and J gave up 5 bases, with 13 bases separating them. In germline, CDR1 is SGHRS, CDR2 YFSETQ. CDR3 region: CASSFGRTGTEAFF. The DNA for the CDR3 is TGCGCCAGCAGCTTCGGACGGACGGGGACTGAAGCTTTCTTT.

The V and J genes are TRBV5-1 and TRBJ1-1; possible D gene TRBD1, 5 bases. CDR3 size: 16 residues. Germline V gives CDR1 SGHRS, CDR2 YFSETQ. V shed 0 bases and J shed 1 base, with 13 bases lying between them. CDR3 protein: CASSLGLGGANTEAFF. Written as DNA, the CDR3 is TGCGCCAGCAGCTTGGGTTTGGGCGGGGCGAACACTGAAGCTTTCTTT.

The chain couples TRBV6-5 to TRBJ1-4; D is unclear. The CDR3 sequence is 11 residues long. Trimming cost V 4 bases and J 5 bases, with 2 bases left between them. CDR1 and CDR2 (germline): MNHEY, SVGAGI. The CDR3 bases are TGTGCCAGCAGTTCGAATGAAAAACTGTTTTTT. It translates to CASSSNEKLFF.

V usage is TRBV2 and J usage is TRBJ2-7, with a possible D match to TRBD2 (5 bases). Germline V lookup: CDR1 SNHLY, CDR2 FYNNEI. Trimming pared 7 bases from V and 3 bases from J, leaving 7 bases between. The CDR3 extends over 11 amino acids. The CDR3 sequence: CASKSGYEQYF. DNA for the CDR3: TGTGCCAGCAAAAGCGGCTACGAGCAGTACTTC.

Here the CDR3 reads CASSLRAQPQHF. The CDR3, as DNA: TGTGCCAGCAGTTTACGAGCGCAGCCCCAGCATTTT. The chain employs TRBV28 and TRBJ1-5, with no clear D. CDR1 MDHEN and CDR2 SYDVKM come from the germline V gene. V lost 2 bases, J lost 7 bases, and 6 bases lay in between. The length of the CDR3 is 12 residues.

This clone has just one count. V is TRBV7-9 and J is TRBJ2-7, with D unclear. This CDR3 has 16 residues. Germline loops: CDR1 SEHNR, CDR2 FQNEAQ (reference sequence). Trimming shortened V by 5 bases and J by 2 bases, and 19 bases separated the two germline ends. CDR3 sequence reads: CASSKVVGTATYEQYF. In DNA form, the CDR3 reads TGTGCCAGCAGCAAGGTTGTCGGAACAGCTACCTACGAGCAGTACTTC.

The table lists this clone with a count of one. The V and J genes are TRBV28 and TRBJ1-5; maybe TRBD1 (6 bases). The CDR3 covers 15 residues. V lost 5 bases, J lost 6 bases, and 17 bases lay in between. Germline loops: CDR1 MDHEN, CDR2 SYDVKM. The CDR3 loop reads CASSTYPQGSQPQHF. Written as DNA, the CDR3 is TGTGCCAGCAGTACCTACCCACAGGGAAGTCAGCCCCAGCATTTT. The entire variable domain, with the rest obtained from reference TRBV28 and TRBJ1-5, is as follows: DVKVTQSSRYLVKRTGEKVFLECVQDMDHENMFWYRQDPGLGLRLIYFSYDVKMKEKGDIPEGYSVSREKKERFSLILESASTNQTSMYLCASSTYPQGSQPQHFGDGTRLSIL.

The gene calls are TRBV5-4 and TRBJ2-1; 7 nucleotides match TRBD2. V shed 3 bases and J 1 base; nucleotides not matched to a gene: 4. CDR1 and CDR2 (germline): SGHNT, YYREEE (reference sequence). The CDR3 extends over 15 amino acids. The CDR3 bases are TGTGCCAGCAGCTACTGGGGGGGGTCCTACAATGAGCAGTTCTTC. Protein: CASSYWGGSYNEQFF. Supplemented by reference TRBV5-4 and TRBJ2-1, the full variable domain reads ETGVTQSPTHLIKTRGQQVTLRCSSQSGHNTVSWYQQALGQGPQFIFQYYREEENGRGNFPPRFSGLQFPNYSSELNVNALELDDSALYLCASSYWGGSYNEQFFGPGTRLTVL.

The table lists this clone with a count of one. The chain couples TRBV4-2 to TRBJ1-1; a possible D gene is TRBD1 (6 bases). V shed 0 bases and J shed 1 base, with 15 bases lying between them. Germline V gene sequence: CDR1 LGHNA, CDR2 YNFKEQ. CDR3 length: 17 residues. In DNA form, the CDR3 reads TGTGCCAGCAGCCAAGATAGAGGGGGTTATACGAACACTGAAGCTTTCTTT. Translation gives CASSQDRGGYTNTEAFF.

The V gene is TRBV7-3, the J gene TRBJ1-1; D call uncertain. This CDR3 region has 14 residues. Germline lookup yields CDR1 SGHTA and CDR2 FQGTGA. Trimming pared 5 bases from V and 4 bases from J, leaving 14 bases between. CDR3 nucleotides: TGTGCCAGCAGCCCCTCCGGGTGGATCACTGAAGCTTTCTTT. As protein: CASSPSGWITEAFF.

V and J are TRBV24-1 and TRBJ2-7, with 8 bases identical to TRBD1. There are 15 residues in the CDR3. Germline V gene lookup returns CDR1 KGHDR and CDR2 SFDVKD. Unmatched junction bases numbered 4, after V lost 4 bases and J lost 0 bases. CDR3 bases: TGTGCCACCAGTGAAGGGGGGACAGGCTCCTACGAGCAGTACTTC. It is translated as CATSEGGTGSYEQYF.

J is TRBJ1-6 and V is TRBV9; 7 positions match TRBD1. Germline lookup yields CDR1 SGDLS and CDR2 YYNGEE. V lost 4 bases and J lost 8; bases outside the gene matches: 15. CDR3 length equals 17 residues. The CDR3 coding sequence is TGTGCCAGCAGCCTCCGCTCCTTTAGGGACAGCCATTCACCCCTCCACTTT. Translation: CASSLRSFRDSHSPLHF. Full variable domain (remainder filled in from reference TRBV9 and TRBJ1-6): DSGVTQTPKHLITATGQRVTLRCSPRSGDLSVYWYQQSLDQGLQFLIQYYNGEERAKGNILERFSAQQFPDLHSELNLSSLELGDSALYFCASSLRSFRDSHSPLHFGNGTRLTVT.

The chain combines TRBV6-5 with TRBJ1-6; 9 nucleotides match TRBD1. Losses at the gene ends were 4 bases for V and 12 bases for J; bases not matched to a gene: 10. Germline V lookup: CDR1 MNHEY, CDR2 SVGAGI. This CDR3 is built from 15 residues. The CDR3 region is CASSSGGQGEGPLHF. The CDR3 DNA sequence: TGTGCCAGCAGTTCCGGGGGACAGGGCGAAGGACCCCTCCACTTT.

This sequence joins TRBV15 and TRBJ2-2, with D tentatively TRBD1 (5 bases). Germline V lookup: CDR1 LNHNV, CDR2 YYDKDF (reference sequence). The ends were cut back, 6 bases at V and 3 bases at J, with 11 bases in the middle. CDR3 size: 14 residues. CDR3 in DNA: TGTGCCACCAGTAAGGGGTTTGACACCGGGGAGCTGTTTTTT. This encodes CATSKGFDTGELFF.

The rearrangement links TRBV7-8 to TRBJ1-1; D gene unclear. Trimming stripped 1 base from V and 9 bases from J, with 9 bases between. Germline-derived CDR1 and CDR2 are SGHVS and FQNEAQ. The CDR3 is 12 residues long. CDR3 in DNA: TGTGCCAGCAGCTTAGTGAGGGAGAAAGCTTTCTTT. Protein product: CASSLVREKAFF.

The chain recombines TRBV5-1 with TRBJ1-4; D is ambiguous. The germline gives CDR1 SGHRS, CDR2 YFSETQ. CDR3 length: 13 amino acids. Trimming shortened V by 0 bases and J by 9 bases, and 9 bases separated the two germline ends. The CDR3 spells CASSLEEGKKLFF. CDR3 nucleotide sequence: TGCGCCAGCAGCTTGGAGGAGGGTAAAAAACTGTTTTTT.

The V call is TRBV7-2, the J call TRBJ1-5, with D tentatively TRBD1 (5 bases). The CDR3 loop spans 14 amino acids. Germline CDR1 is SGHTA and CDR2 is FQGNSA. The V gene lost 2 bases and the J gene lost 6 bases, with 11 bases spanning the gap. The CDR3 region has the DNA TGTGCCAGCAGCTTATACTCCACAGGTCAGCCCCAGCATTTT. Amino acids: CASSLYSTGQPQHF.

V usage is TRBV24-1 and J usage is TRBJ1-2, with 8 positions matching TRBD1. This CDR3 has 13 residues. In germline, CDR1 is KGHDR, CDR2 SFDVKD. After removal of 3 bases from V and 4 bases from J, the junction contained 0 bases not matched to a gene. CDR3 DNA: TGTGCCACCAGTGATGGGACAGGCTATGGCTACACCTTC. This sequence encodes CATSDGTGYGYTF.

This clone was picked up a small number of times. Additional DNA sequences in this sample encode the identical CDR3. The CDR3 DNA is TGTCCCCGCAGCGGCGGGGGGGGGCCCCAAGAGACCCAGTACTTC. It codes for CPRSGGGGPQETQYF. The rearrangement joins TRBV9 to TRBJ2-5; 9 bases agree with TRBD2. The CDR3 has 15 residues. CDR1 and CDR2 from the germline V gene are SGDLS and YYNGEE.